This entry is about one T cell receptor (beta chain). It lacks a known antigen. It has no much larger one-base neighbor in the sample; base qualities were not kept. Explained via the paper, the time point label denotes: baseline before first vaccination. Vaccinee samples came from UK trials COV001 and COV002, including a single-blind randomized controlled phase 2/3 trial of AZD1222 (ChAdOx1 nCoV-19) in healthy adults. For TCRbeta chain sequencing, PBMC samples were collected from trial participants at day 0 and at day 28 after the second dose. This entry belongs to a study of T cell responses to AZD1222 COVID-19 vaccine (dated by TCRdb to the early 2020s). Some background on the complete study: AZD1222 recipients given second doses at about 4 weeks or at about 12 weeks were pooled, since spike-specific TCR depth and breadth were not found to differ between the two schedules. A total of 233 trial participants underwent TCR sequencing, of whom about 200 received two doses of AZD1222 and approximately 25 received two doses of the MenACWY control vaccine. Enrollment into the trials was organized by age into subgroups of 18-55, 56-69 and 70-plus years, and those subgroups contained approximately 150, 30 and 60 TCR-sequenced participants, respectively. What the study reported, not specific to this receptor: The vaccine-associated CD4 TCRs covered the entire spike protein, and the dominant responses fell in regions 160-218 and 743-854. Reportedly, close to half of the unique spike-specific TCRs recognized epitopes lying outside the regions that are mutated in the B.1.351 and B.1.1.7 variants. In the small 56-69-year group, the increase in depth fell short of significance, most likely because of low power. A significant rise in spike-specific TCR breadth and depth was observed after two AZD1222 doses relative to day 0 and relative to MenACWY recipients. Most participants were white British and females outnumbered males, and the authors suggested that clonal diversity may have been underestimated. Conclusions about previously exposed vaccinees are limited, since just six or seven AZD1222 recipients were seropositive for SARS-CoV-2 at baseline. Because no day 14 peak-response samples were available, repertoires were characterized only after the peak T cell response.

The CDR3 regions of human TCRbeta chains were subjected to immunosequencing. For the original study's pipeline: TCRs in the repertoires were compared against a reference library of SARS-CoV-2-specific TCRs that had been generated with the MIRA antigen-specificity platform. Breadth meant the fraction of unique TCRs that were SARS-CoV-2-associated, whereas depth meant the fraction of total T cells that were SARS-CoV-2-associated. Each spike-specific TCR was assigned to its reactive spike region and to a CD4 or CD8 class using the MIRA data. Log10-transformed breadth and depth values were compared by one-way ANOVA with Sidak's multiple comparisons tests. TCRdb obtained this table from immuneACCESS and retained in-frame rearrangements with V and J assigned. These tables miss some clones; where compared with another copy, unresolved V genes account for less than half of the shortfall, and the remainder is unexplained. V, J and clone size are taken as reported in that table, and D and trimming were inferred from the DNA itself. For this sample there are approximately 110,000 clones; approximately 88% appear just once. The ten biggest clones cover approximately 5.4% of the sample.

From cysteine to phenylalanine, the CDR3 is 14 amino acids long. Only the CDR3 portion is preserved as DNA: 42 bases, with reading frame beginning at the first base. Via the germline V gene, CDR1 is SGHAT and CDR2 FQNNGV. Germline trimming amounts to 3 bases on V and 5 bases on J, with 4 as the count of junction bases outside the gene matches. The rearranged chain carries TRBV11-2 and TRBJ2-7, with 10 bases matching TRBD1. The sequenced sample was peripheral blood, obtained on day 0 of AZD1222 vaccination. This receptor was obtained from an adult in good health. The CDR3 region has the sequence CASSLGQGIHEQYF. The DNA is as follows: TGTGCCAGCAGCTTGGGACAGGGGATCCACGAGCAGTACTTC.